The source of this T cell receptor beta chain is a study of CD8 T cells in ankylosing spondylitis. This clonotype showed up many times. What it recognizes is unknown. Construction of TCR beta libraries was performed using quantitative 5'-RACE with molecular barcodes. TCRdb re-analysed the 5' RACE reads in MiXCR, keeping a single row per CDR3 protein. Of hundreds of thousands of distinct CDR3 sequences listed, more than 20% are singletons. The study, taken as a whole, reports: The authors found the disease-linked clones to be CD8+ and relatively rare in peripheral blood. The clones that were linked to disease were reported to be significantly enriched in matched synovial fluid samples from ankylosing spondylitis patients. A TCR beta motif of 7 to 9 highly homologous variants seemed to mark ankylosing spondylitis blood.

This CDR3 contains 11 residues. Trimming pared 2 bases from V and 8 bases from J, leaving 9 bases between. The germline gives CDR1 DFQATT, CDR2 SNEGSKA (reference sequence). The sample comprised blood, either unsorted or a sorted T cell fraction (not recorded which). The receptor's source is a female donor with ankylosing spondylitis or in good health (not recorded which). The gene calls are TRBV20-1 and TRBJ1-1; D not certain. This chain's CDR3 is CSARSGREAFF. The CDR3 region has the DNA TGCAGTGCTAGATCCGGACGAGAAGCTTTCTTT.